Presented here are 26 T cell receptor beta chains from one specimen sequenced in a study of human thymus T cells. Clones were read by immunoSEQ multiplex PCR, and TCRdb kept only the in-frame ones, dropping some. In the table there are tens of thousands of clones, around 94% of which are singletons. The sample comprised blood. These receptors were collected from a boy under two years old with a congenital heart defect but otherwise immunologically healthy.

The genes are TRBV19 and TRBJ2-5; D ambiguous. Trimming shortened V by 2 bases and J by 3 bases, and 22 bases separated the two germline ends. This CDR3 comprises 18 residues. Germline V CDR1 and CDR2: LNHDA, SQIVND (reference sequence). CDR3 region: CASSIIPTNMGPKETQYF. As DNA, the CDR3 is TGTGCCAGTAGTATAATCCCTACTAACATGGGTCCTAAAGAGACCCAGTACTTC.

The V gene is TRBV28, the J gene TRBJ2-1; no clear D gene. The CDR3 totals 10 residues. Germline V lookup: CDR1 MDHEN, CDR2 SYDVKM. Trimming shortened V by 4 bases and J by 8 bases, and 3 bases separated the two germline ends. Here the CDR3 reads CASSYHEQFF. In DNA, the CDR3 is TGTGCCAGCAGTTACCATGAGCAGTTCTTC.

CDR3 DNA: TGTGCCAGCAGCGTAGGTATGAGCTCCTACAATGAGCAGTTCTTC. The encoded protein is CASSVGMSSYNEQFF. The J gene is TRBJ2-1, the V gene TRBV9; no definite D call. The CDR3 has 15 amino acids. V lost 0 bases, J lost 0 bases, and 7 bases lay in between. CDR1 is SGDLS and CDR2 is YYNGEE in the germline V gene.

This rearrangement joins TRBV7-2 to TRBJ2-7, with 7 bases aligning to TRBD2. J was trimmed by 7 bases and V by 3 bases; bases with no gene match: 12. This CDR3 is built from 15 residues. Germline V CDR1 and CDR2: SGHTA, FQGNSA. The DNA of the CDR3 is TGTGCCAGCAGCTTCCAGGCCAGCCCAGCGGGAGAGCAGTACTTC. This encodes CASSFQASPAGEQYF.

The rearrangement joins TRBV5-1 to TRBJ2-3, with TRBD1 matching over 8 bases. V lost 6 bases and J lost 8; bases outside the gene matches: 17. Per germline, CDR1 SGHRS and CDR2 YFSETQ. The CDR3 consists of 16 residues. The CDR3 region has the DNA TGCGCCAGCACCCAGGCTGCGGACAGGGAGCAAGGTACGCAGTATTTT. It encodes CASTQAADREQGTQYF.

The chain carries TRBV5-1 and TRBJ1-5; D is unresolved. Germline CDR1 is SGHRS and CDR2 is YFSETQ. The CDR3 contains 15 residues. Deletions cut 6 bases from V and 1 base from J, with 14 bases between. The CDR3 DNA reads TGCGCCAGCAAGGCAGACCCGTCGAGCAATCAGCCCCAGCATTTT. This translates into CASKADPSSNQPQHF.

The chain joins TRBV7-2 to TRBJ2-2, with TRBD2 matching over 9 bases. This CDR3 contains 15 residues. The germline V gene has CDR1 SGHTA and CDR2 FQGNSA. V shed 3 bases and J 6 bases; nucleotides not matched to a gene: 5. The CDR3 sequence is CASSFRQRGAGELFF. DNA of the CDR3: TGTGCCAGCAGCTTTAGGCAGCGGGGGGCCGGGGAGCTGTTTTTT.

This clone has only a few counts. The chain employs TRBV4-3 and TRBJ2-3; unclear D gene. Between the trimmed V and J ends, which lost 1 base and 4 bases, there was a span of 0 bases. Germline V gene lookup returns CDR1 LGHNA and CDR2 YSLEER. The CDR3 is made up of 11 amino acids. CDR3 sequence reads: CASSQADTQYF. The CDR3 DNA reads TGCGCCAGCAGCCAAGCAGATACGCAGTATTTT.

The chain recombines TRBV28 with TRBJ1-3, with D possibly TRBD1 on 5 matching bases. CDR1 MDHEN and CDR2 SYDVKM come from the germline V gene. V was pared by 6 bases and J by 0 bases, with 12 bases between. This CDR3 has 15 amino acids. The CDR3 loop is CASRHRISSGNTIYF. The CDR3 DNA reads TGTGCCAGCAGGCACAGGATAAGCTCTGGAAACACCATATATTTT. Full variable domain (rest looked up from reference TRBV28 and TRBJ1-3): DVKVTQSSRYLVKRTGEKVFLECVQDMDHENMFWYRQDPGLGLRLIYFSYDVKMKEKGDIPEGYSVSREKKERFSLILESASTNQTSMYLCASRHRISSGNTIYFGEGSWLTVV.

This chain uses TRBV27 with TRBJ2-7; D is unclear. The CDR3 spans 12 residues. Per the germline V gene, CDR1 is MNHEY and CDR2 is SMNVEV (reference sequence). Trimming removed 6 bases at V and 0 bases at J, with 6 bases between. CDR3 amino acids: CASRGSSYEQYF. The CDR3 bases are TGTGCCAGCAGGGGGTCCTCCTACGAGCAGTACTTC.

The V call is TRBV4-1, the J call TRBJ1-2; D perhaps matches TRBD1 (5 bases). The germline V and J ends were trimmed by 4 bases and 5 bases, with 14 bases remaining between them. The germline CDR1 and CDR2 sequences are MGHRA and YSYEKL. The CDR3 is 14 residues long. The CDR3, as DNA: TGCGCCAGCAGCCCGAGCCTGGGACGGTATGGCTACACCTTC. This encodes CASSPSLGRYGYTF.

The CDR3 sequence: CASSLVPSGHSYEQYF. The CDR3 bases are TGCGCCAGCAGCTTGGTGCCTAGCGGGCACTCCTACGAGCAGTACTTC. The rearrangement links TRBV5-1 to TRBJ2-7; 8 bases line up with TRBD2. Germline V gene data show CDR1 as SGHRS and CDR2 as YFSETQ. The CDR3 is made up of 16 amino acids. After removal of 0 bases from V and 0 bases from J, the junction contained 5 bases not matched to a gene.

The J gene is TRBJ2-1, the V gene TRBV4-2; D not certain. This CDR3 comprises 13 residues. Trimming left V 1 base short and J 5 bases short, with 6 bases between. CDR1 is LGHNA, CDR2 YNFKEQ, per germline. The CDR3 DNA reads as TGTGCCAGCAGCCAAGGACGCAACAATGAGCAGTTCTTC. It specifies CASSQGRNNEQFF.

The chain links TRBV10-3 to TRBJ2-7; 10 bases agree with TRBD2. Germline CDR1 and CDR2: ENHRY and SYGVKD. The CDR3 contains 15 residues. Trimming took 7 bases from V and 4 from J; bases not matched to a gene: 10. The CDR3 coding sequence is TGTGCCATCACGGAGGGGACTAGCGACGTTTACGAGCAGTACTTC. This encodes CAITEGTSDVYEQYF.

This clone was observed a few times. The chain carries TRBV29-1 and TRBJ2-1; tentative D call: TRBD1 (5 bases). This CDR3 has 13 amino acids. CDR1 and CDR2 (germline): SQVTM, ANQGSEA. V lost 7 bases, J lost 4 bases, and 14 bases lay in between. CDR3 nucleotides: TGCAGCGCGCAACAGGCAAGGTACAATGAGCAGTTCTTC. Translated: CSAQQARYNEQFF.

The chain couples TRBV28 to TRBJ1-3, with 7 bases that match TRBD1. V lost 7 bases to trimming and J lost 1 base; unmatched junction nucleotides: 4. Germline CDR1 reads MDHEN; CDR2 reads SYDVKM. This CDR3 comprises 14 residues. In DNA, the CDR3 is TGTGCCAGCATAAGGGGGCCGTCTGGAAACACCATATATTTT. Translating gives CASIRGPSGNTIYF.

This chain links TRBV19 with TRBJ2-7, with 9 bases fitting TRBD2. Germline V gene data show CDR1 as LNHDA and CDR2 as SQIVND (reference sequence). The V gene end was trimmed by 6 bases and the J gene end by 4 bases; junction bases not matched to a gene: 7. This CDR3 spans 14 amino acids. CDR3 region: CASSSAGGGYEQYF. The CDR3 nucleotides read TGTGCCAGTAGCTCAGCGGGAGGTGGATACGAGCAGTACTTC.

The chain links TRBV27 to TRBJ2-7, with 7 bases fitting TRBD1. This CDR3 region has 14 residues. CDR1 is MNHEY and CDR2 is SMNVEV in the germline V gene (reference sequence). V lost 3 bases, J lost 3 bases, and 5 bases stayed unmatched. The CDR3 bases are TGTGCCAGCAGTTTTTCGACAGGGATCTACGAGCAGTACTTC. It translates to CASSFSTGIYEQYF.

The V and J genes are TRBV27 and TRBJ2-3; possibly TRBD1 or TRBD2 for D (6 bases each). V gave up 4 bases and J gave up 6 bases, with 14 bases separating them. Per the germline V gene, CDR1 is MNHEY and CDR2 is SMNVEV (reference sequence). The CDR3 runs to 14 residues. The CDR3, as DNA: TGTGCCAGCAGTTCGACGGGGGCAGGGGATACGCAGTATTTT. Amino acid sequence: CASSSTGAGDTQYF.

This clone has more than one count but fewer than ten. The chain is built from TRBV10-1 and TRBJ2-1; D gene ambiguous. V lost 1 base to trimming and J lost 6 bases, with 7 bases between them. Germline assignment: CDR1 WNHNN and CDR2 SYGVQD (reference sequence). This CDR3 has 13 residues. CDR3 coding DNA: TGCGCCAGCAGTGAGTTTGACGGCAATGAGCAGTTCTTC. Translation gives CASSEFDGNEQFF.

This chain joins TRBV5-1 and TRBJ2-5; TRBD2 matches 15 bases. Germline loops: CDR1 SGHRS, CDR2 YFSETQ. The CDR3 has 15 amino acids. With V trimmed by 5 bases and J by 3 bases, 2 bases remained unmatched. The CDR3 DNA reads as TGCGCCAGCAGTAGGACTAGCGGGAGGGAAGAGACCCAGTACTTC. This gives the protein CASSRTSGREETQYF.

The V call is TRBV5-1, the J call TRBJ1-1; D not certain. Germline assignment: CDR1 SGHRS and CDR2 YFSETQ. The CDR3 has 13 residues. V was trimmed by 4 bases and J by 1 base, leaving 8 bases between them. Here the CDR3 reads CASSQTPNTEAFF. In DNA, the CDR3 is TGCGCCAGCAGCCAAACCCCGAACACTGAAGCTTTCTTT.

In the case of this clone: This CDR3 is also generated by other DNA sequences in the sample. The rearrangement joins TRBV6-5 to TRBJ1-1; 7 bases line up with TRBD1. Per germline, CDR1 MNHEY and CDR2 SVGAGI. Trimming cost V 5 bases and J 1 base; bases outside gene matches: 7. The CDR3 totals 15 residues. CDR3 in amino acids: CASSATNRGNTEAFF. The CDR3 DNA reads TGTGCCAGCAGTGCGACCAACAGGGGGAACACTGAAGCTTTCTTT.

The chain joins TRBV18 to TRBJ2-1; TRBD1 might be the D (5 bases). V gave up 5 bases and J gave up 0 bases, with 11 bases separating them. Germline V gives CDR1 KGHSH, CDR2 LQKENI. The CDR3 is 15 amino acids. The CDR3 coding sequence is TGTGCCAGCTCATCGAACAGGAGCTCCTACAATGAGCAGTTCTTC. Encoded protein: CASSSNRSSYNEQFF.

The chain couples TRBV27 to TRBJ1-5; the D gene is possibly TRBD1 (6 bases). The length of the CDR3 is 15 residues. In germline, CDR1 is MNHEY, CDR2 SMNVEV (reference sequence). Trimming shortened V by 2 bases and J by 2 bases, and 10 bases separated the two germline ends. For the CDR3, the DNA is TGTGCCAGCAGTTTAGCGGGGGCGGGCAATCAGCCCCAGCATTTT. This sequence encodes CASSLAGAGNQPQHF.

This chain joins TRBV28 and TRBJ1-2; D gene unclear. Trimming pared 3 bases from V and 0 bases from J, leaving 2 bases between. This CDR3 comprises 12 residues. Germline-derived CDR1 and CDR2 are MDHEN and SYDVKM. The CDR3 region is CASSFPNYGYTF. The CDR3 DNA is TGTGCCAGCAGTTTTCCTAACTATGGCTACACCTTC.